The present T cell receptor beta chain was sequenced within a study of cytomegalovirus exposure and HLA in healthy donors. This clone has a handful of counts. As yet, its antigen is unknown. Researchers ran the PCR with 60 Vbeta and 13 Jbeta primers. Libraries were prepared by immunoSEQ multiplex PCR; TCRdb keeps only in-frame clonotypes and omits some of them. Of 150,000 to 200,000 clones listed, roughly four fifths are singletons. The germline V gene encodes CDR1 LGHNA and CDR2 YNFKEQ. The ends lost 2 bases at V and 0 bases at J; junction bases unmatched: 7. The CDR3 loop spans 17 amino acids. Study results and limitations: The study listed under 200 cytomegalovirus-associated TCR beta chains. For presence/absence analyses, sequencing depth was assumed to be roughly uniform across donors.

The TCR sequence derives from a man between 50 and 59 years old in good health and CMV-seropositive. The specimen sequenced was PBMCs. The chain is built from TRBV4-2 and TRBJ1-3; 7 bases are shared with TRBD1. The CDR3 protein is CASSQKTGTNSGNTIYF. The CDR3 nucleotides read TGTGCCAGCAGCCAAAAGACAGGGACGAACTCTGGAAACACCATATATTTT.